This T cell receptor (beta chain) was captured in a study of T cell clusters in autoimmune cytopenias. TRB was amplified by touch-down multiplex PCR, primer pools A and B combined. TCRdb re-called the multiplex PCR reads and gives one entry per CDR3 protein, without DNA. This table lists about 6,300 distinct CDR3 sequences. TRB was amplified from 250 ng of peripheral blood genomic DNA per sample. The CDR3 is made up of 15 amino acids. Sequencing used peripheral blood. The TCR sequence derives from a human donor with an autoimmune cytopenia or autoimmune hepatitis (not recorded which). The rearrangement joins TRBV12-3 or TRBV12-4 to TRBJ2-1; the D call from TCRdb, TRBD1, cannot be confirmed without DNA. The CDR3 loop is CASSMGQGFLNEQFF.